These 28 T cell receptor beta chains were all obtained from the same sample, sequenced in a study of T cells in Graves' hyperthyroidism and ophthalmopathy. Amplification of TCR beta CDR3 regions used RNA as the template. During a first-round RT-PCR of the TCR CDR3, the HTBI primer set was used. Each CDR3 protein is one row after TCRdb ran MiXCR on the multiplex PCR reads. The data show around 620,000 distinct CDR3 sequences, with approximately 14% seen just once and approximately 6.4% held by the top ten. Material for sequencing was blood. The receptors were sampled from a woman under 30 with Graves' ophthalmopathy.

J is TRBJ2-7 and V is TRBV20-1, with 9 nucleotides matching TRBD2. Trimming at V came to 5 bases and at J to 4 bases, leaving 12 bases not matched to a gene. This CDR3 has 15 residues. The germline CDR1 and CDR2 sequences are DFQATT and SNEGSKA (reference sequence). The CDR3 region is CSADLSTSGGYEQYF. The DNA of the CDR3 is TGCAGTGCTGATCTCTCGACTAGCGGAGGATACGAGCAGTACTTC.

This clonotype was seen at least ten times. The V call is TRBV19, the J call TRBJ2-1; 7 bases line up with TRBD2. The V gene's germline CDR1 is LNHDA and CDR2 SQIVND (reference sequence). J lost 2 bases, V lost 6 bases, and 7 bases had no gene match. The CDR3 extends over 15 amino acids. CDR3 amino acids: CASRFSGTPYNEQFF. Here the CDR3 DNA reads TGTGCCAGTAGATTCAGCGGGACGCCCTACAATGAGCAGTTCTTC.

This clonotype has at least ten counts. The chain joins TRBV28 to TRBJ1-5; the match to TRBD1 covers 7 bases. J was trimmed by 6 bases and V by 2 bases; bases with no gene match: 13. Germline lookup yields CDR1 MDHEN and CDR2 SYDVKM. This CDR3 comprises 17 residues. CDR3 residues: CASSLAPTGVVFQPQHF. The CDR3 coding sequence is TGTGCCAGCAGTTTAGCCCCAACAGGGGTTGTTTTTCAGCCCCAGCATTTT.

In this sample, this clonotype turned up many times. The chain combines TRBV7-9 with TRBJ2-7, with TRBD2 matching 8 bases. J lost 4 bases, V lost 1 base, and 6 bases had no gene match. The CDR3 loop spans 15 amino acids. Germline CDR1 reads SEHNR; CDR2 reads FQNEAQ (reference sequence). In DNA form, the CDR3 reads TGTGCCAGCAGCTTAGGTGGGAGCGGGAGTTACGAGCAGTACTTC. This sequence encodes CASSLGGSGSYEQYF.

Many counts were recorded for this clonotype. The CDR3: CATSDTTGMDQETQYF. In DNA, the CDR3 is TGTGCCACCAGTGACACGACAGGGATGGACCAAGAGACCCAGTACTTC. The chain links TRBV24-1 to TRBJ2-5; 7 bases are shared with TRBD1. Germline V gene lookup returns CDR1 KGHDR and CDR2 SFDVKD. This CDR3 has 16 residues. The junction had 7 bases not matched to a gene; V was cut back by 4 bases and J by 0 bases.

This clonotype was seen more than once but under ten times. The chain is built from TRBV6-1 and TRBJ1-2; possible D gene TRBD1, 5 bases. The CDR3 is made up of 17 amino acids. V was shortened by 6 bases and J by 0 bases, with 20 bases between the two germline ends. Germline values: CDR1 MNHNS, CDR2 SASEGT. CDR3 sequence reads: CASRPTAFKKANYGYTF. CDR3 DNA sequence: TGTGCCAGCAGGCCGACAGCCTTCAAAAAGGCTAACTATGGCTACACCTTC.

This chain uses TRBV2 with TRBJ1-2, with no clear D. The CDR3 spans 16 residues. Trimming cost V 5 bases and J 4 bases, with 20 bases left between them. Germline V CDR1 and CDR2: SNHLY, FYNNEI. The CDR3 nucleotides are TGTGCCAGCAGTTTCCACTGGGCAGAAAACGCCTATGGCTACACCTTC. Its translation is CASSFHWAENAYGYTF.

Comments on this clonotype: A much larger clone differs from this one at a single base, so this may be a read error. CDR3 bases: TGTGCCAGCAGCTTCGGGACTAGCGGGATAAGCTCCTACGAGCGGTACTTC. Residues: CASSFGTSGISSYERYF. The chain joins TRBV5-8 to TRBJ2-7, with 13 bases lining up with TRBD2. Germline CDR1 SGHTS, CDR2 YDEGEE. This CDR3 is built from 17 residues.

There are a few counts of this clonotype. This sequence joins TRBV24-1 and TRBJ2-1; unclear D gene. The ends were cut back, 1 base at V and 3 bases at J, with 12 bases in the middle. CDR1 is KGHDR and CDR2 is SFDVKD in the germline V gene. The CDR3 sequence is 16 residues long. In DNA, the CDR3 is TGTGCCACCAGTGATTTACGATCCAGGAACTACAATGAGCAGTTCTTC. It is translated as CATSDLRSRNYNEQFF.

In its sample, this clonotype was seen a few times. V gene TRBV28 combines with J gene TRBJ2-1; 8 positions agree with TRBD1. Trimming took 6 bases from V and 6 from J; bases not matched to a gene: 10. The germline V gene has CDR1 MDHEN and CDR2 SYDVKM. The length of the CDR3 is 15 residues. CDR3 amino acids: CASSQIGQGSNEQFF. The CDR3 nucleotides read TGTGCCAGCAGCCAAATTGGACAGGGTAGCAATGAGCAGTTCTTC.

This clonotype was seen at least ten times. V usage is TRBV6-1 and J usage is TRBJ1-4, with D maybe TRBD1 (5 bases). This CDR3 is built from 12 residues. Trimming stripped 6 bases from V and 5 bases from J, with 7 bases between. Germline CDR1 and CDR2: MNHNS and SASEGT. CDR3 DNA: TGTGCCAGCAGACAGGCGAATGAAAAACTGTTTTTT. Residues: CASRQANEKLFF.

This clonotype was seen more than once but under ten times. CDR3 DNA sequence: TGTGCCAGCTCACCATCGCACAGCTCGGGTGGCTACACCTTC. Encoded protein: CASSPSHSSGGYTF. This chain uses TRBV18 with TRBJ1-2; D gene ambiguous. V lost 2 bases to trimming and J lost 7 bases, with 14 bases between them. Per the germline V gene, CDR1 is KGHSH and CDR2 is LQKENI. The length of the CDR3 is 14 residues.

This clonotype was observed at least ten times. The gene calls are TRBV12-3 or TRBV12-4 and TRBJ1-3; 7 nucleotides align to TRBD1. The ends lost 3 bases at V and 1 base at J; junction bases unmatched: 3. This CDR3 has 15 residues. For the CDR3, the DNA is TGTGCCAGCAGTTTTCAGGGGGGGTCTGGAAACACCATATATTTT. Translating gives CASSFQGGSGNTIYF.

The chain joins TRBV10-3 to TRBJ1-6; D unresolved. This CDR3 spans 13 amino acids. CDR1 is ENHRY and CDR2 is SYGVKD in the germline V gene. Trimming removed 2 bases from V and 4 bases from J, with 3 bases in between. The DNA of the CDR3 is TGTGCCATCAGTGAGGGTTATAATTCACCCCTCCACTTT. It specifies CAISEGYNSPLHF.

This clonotype was seen at least ten times. The chain joins TRBV12-3 or TRBV12-4 to TRBJ2-5, with D tentatively TRBD2 (6 bases). The CDR3 contains 12 residues. V shed 6 bases and J shed 10 bases, with 15 bases lying between them. The CDR3 DNA reads TGTGCCAGCAGCCGGGCGTCGGGAGTCCAGTACTTC. Translating it yields CASSRASGVQYF.

This chain joins TRBV6-4 and TRBJ2-2; D is unresolved. Germline CDR1 reads MRHNA; CDR2 reads SNTAGT. The CDR3 length is 15 residues. Trimming removed 5 bases from V and 1 base from J, with 11 bases in between. In nucleotides, the CDR3 is TGTGCCAGCAGTTCGTCTCAGATGAACACCGGGGAGCTGTTTTTT. Translated, it gives CASSSSQMNTGELFF.

Many counts were recorded for this clonotype. The chain links TRBV7-9 to TRBJ1-5; 8 bases fit TRBD1. The ends lost 3 bases at V and 3 bases at J; junction bases unmatched: 7. CDR1 SEHNR and CDR2 FQNEAQ come from the germline V gene (reference sequence). This CDR3 has 16 residues. This CDR3 is CASSFGQGLINQPQHF. The CDR3 DNA follows: TGTGCCAGCAGCTTCGGACAGGGTCTCATCAATCAGCCCCAGCATTTT.

Ten or more counts support this clonotype. V usage is TRBV29-1 and J usage is TRBJ2-7; 7 nucleotides agree with TRBD2. Looked up from germline, CDR1 is SQVTM and CDR2 is ANQGSEA. The CDR3 sequence is 13 residues long. V gave up 4 bases and J gave up 4 bases; unmatched junction bases: 7. In DNA, the CDR3 is TGCAGCGTTGCAGGCACTAGCGCATACGAGCAGTACTTC. It codes for CSVAGTSAYEQYF.

This clonotype has a count of ten or more. V usage is TRBV3-1 and J usage is TRBJ1-6, with 7 bases aligning to TRBD1. Germline V lookup: CDR1 LGHDT, CDR2 YNNKEL (reference sequence). The CDR3 contains 14 residues. V lost 3 bases, J lost 5 bases, and 1 base stayed unmatched. This CDR3 is CASSHTGDNSPLHF. Written as DNA, the CDR3 is TGTGCCAGCAGCCATACAGGGGATAATTCACCCCTCCACTTT.

This clonotype was counted many times. Compared with germline, one end of the junction differs, possibly owing to a read error. This chain links TRBV10-3 with TRBJ2-7; D remains ambiguous. Germline V lookup: CDR1 ENHRY, CDR2 SYGVKD. The CDR3 is 15 amino acids. This chain's CDR3 is CAISESTVRTYEQYF. CDR3 sequence (DNA): TGTGCCATCAGCGAGTCAACAGTACGGACCTACGAGCAGTACTTC.

This clonotype was seen a handful of times. A much larger clone sits a single nucleotide away, making a read error possible. This sequence joins TRBV7-3 and TRBJ1-2; 9 nucleotides match TRBD1. CDR3 size: 14 residues. The ends lost 5 bases at V and 2 bases at J; junction bases unmatched: 3. The germline gives CDR1 SGHTA, CDR2 FQGTGA. DNA for the CDR3: TGTGCCAGCAGCGAGGACAGGGGCAACTATGGCTACACCTTC. Its translation is CASSEDRGNYGYTF.

V is TRBV6-1 and J is TRBJ1-1; D may be TRBD1 (6 bases). The germline V and J ends were trimmed by 8 bases and 11 bases, with 24 bases remaining between them. This CDR3 contains 14 residues. The germline V gene has CDR1 MNHNS and CDR2 SASEGT. The chain's CDR3 is CASFIGQGPLGAFF. CDR3 bases: TGTGCCAGCTTTATAGGGCAGGGGCCCCTTGGGGCTTTCTTT.

The sample holds many counts of this clonotype. The chain links TRBV18 to TRBJ1-1; D is uncertain. V lost 0 bases and J 5 bases, leaving 7 bases between the germline ends. This CDR3 region has 13 residues. From germline, CDR1 is KGHSH and CDR2 LQKENI. This CDR3 is CASSPPGGTEAFF. DNA for the CDR3: TGTGCCAGCTCACCACCAGGTGGGACTGAAGCTTTCTTT.

The V gene is TRBV6-2 or TRBV6-3, the J gene TRBJ1-2, with 10 bases aligning to TRBD1. Germline trimming cut 6 bases from V and 2 bases from J; bases unmatched to any gene: 9. The V gene's germline CDR1 is MNHEY and CDR2 SVGEGT. This CDR3 region has 16 residues. CDR3 sequence (DNA): TGTGCCAGCAGCCTCTCGCGGGACAGGGGAAACTATGGCTACACCTTC. Translated, it gives CASSLSRDRGNYGYTF.

The genes are TRBV3-1 and TRBJ2-6, with 7 positions matching TRBD1. V was clipped by 0 bases and J by 0 bases; unmatched bases: 8. The germline gives CDR1 LGHDT, CDR2 YNNKEL (reference sequence). The CDR3 totals 19 residues. The CDR3 DNA sequence: TGTGCCAGCAGCCAAGAAGTCTGGACAGGCTACTCTGGGGCCAACGTCCTGACTTTC. It specifies CASSQEVWTGYSGANVLTF.

Many counts were recorded for this clonotype. This rearrangement joins TRBV20-1 to TRBJ2-3; TRBD1 matches at 12 bases. CDR3 length: 14 residues. Germline CDR1 is DFQATT and CDR2 is SNEGSKA (reference sequence). The ends lost 6 bases at V and 2 bases at J; junction bases unmatched: 3. The CDR3 spells CSARDRGLTDTQYF. The CDR3 nucleotides are TGCAGTGCGAGGGACAGGGGGCTCACAGATACGCAGTATTTT.

For the CDR3, the DNA is TGTGCCAGCAGCCAAGACGGCGTAAACTATGAGCAGTTCTTC. It codes for CASSQDGVNYEQFF. This chain links TRBV14 with TRBJ2-1; D is undetermined. Trimming cost V 0 bases and J 8 bases, with 11 bases left between them. Germline lookup yields CDR1 SGHDN and CDR2 FVKESK. The CDR3 runs to 14 residues.

There are a few counts of this clonotype. This chain links TRBV6-1 with TRBJ2-7; 7 positions agree with TRBD2. Germline CDR1 and CDR2: MNHNS and SASEGT. This CDR3 comprises 11 residues. With V trimmed by 7 bases and J by 4 bases, 1 base remained unmatched. The CDR3 nucleotides are TGTGCCAGCATGCGGGGGTACGAGCAGTACTTC. It yields the protein CASMRGYEQYF.